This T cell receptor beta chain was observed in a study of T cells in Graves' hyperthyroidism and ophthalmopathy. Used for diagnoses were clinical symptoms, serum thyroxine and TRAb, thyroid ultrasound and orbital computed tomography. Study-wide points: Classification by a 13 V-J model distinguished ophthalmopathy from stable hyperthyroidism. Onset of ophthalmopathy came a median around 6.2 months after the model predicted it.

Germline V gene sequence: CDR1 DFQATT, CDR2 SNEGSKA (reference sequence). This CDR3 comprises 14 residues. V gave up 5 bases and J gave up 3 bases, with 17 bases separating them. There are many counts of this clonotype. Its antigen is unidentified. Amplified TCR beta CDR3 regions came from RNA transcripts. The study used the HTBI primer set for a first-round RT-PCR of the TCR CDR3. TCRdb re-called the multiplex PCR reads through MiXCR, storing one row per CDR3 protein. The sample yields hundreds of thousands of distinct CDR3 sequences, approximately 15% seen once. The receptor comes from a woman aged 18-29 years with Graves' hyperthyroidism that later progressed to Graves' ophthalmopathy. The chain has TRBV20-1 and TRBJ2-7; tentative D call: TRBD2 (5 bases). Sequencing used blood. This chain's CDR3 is CSAADSKTSYEQYF. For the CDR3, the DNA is TGCAGTGCTGCGGACTCTAAGACCAGCTACGAGCAGTACTTC.